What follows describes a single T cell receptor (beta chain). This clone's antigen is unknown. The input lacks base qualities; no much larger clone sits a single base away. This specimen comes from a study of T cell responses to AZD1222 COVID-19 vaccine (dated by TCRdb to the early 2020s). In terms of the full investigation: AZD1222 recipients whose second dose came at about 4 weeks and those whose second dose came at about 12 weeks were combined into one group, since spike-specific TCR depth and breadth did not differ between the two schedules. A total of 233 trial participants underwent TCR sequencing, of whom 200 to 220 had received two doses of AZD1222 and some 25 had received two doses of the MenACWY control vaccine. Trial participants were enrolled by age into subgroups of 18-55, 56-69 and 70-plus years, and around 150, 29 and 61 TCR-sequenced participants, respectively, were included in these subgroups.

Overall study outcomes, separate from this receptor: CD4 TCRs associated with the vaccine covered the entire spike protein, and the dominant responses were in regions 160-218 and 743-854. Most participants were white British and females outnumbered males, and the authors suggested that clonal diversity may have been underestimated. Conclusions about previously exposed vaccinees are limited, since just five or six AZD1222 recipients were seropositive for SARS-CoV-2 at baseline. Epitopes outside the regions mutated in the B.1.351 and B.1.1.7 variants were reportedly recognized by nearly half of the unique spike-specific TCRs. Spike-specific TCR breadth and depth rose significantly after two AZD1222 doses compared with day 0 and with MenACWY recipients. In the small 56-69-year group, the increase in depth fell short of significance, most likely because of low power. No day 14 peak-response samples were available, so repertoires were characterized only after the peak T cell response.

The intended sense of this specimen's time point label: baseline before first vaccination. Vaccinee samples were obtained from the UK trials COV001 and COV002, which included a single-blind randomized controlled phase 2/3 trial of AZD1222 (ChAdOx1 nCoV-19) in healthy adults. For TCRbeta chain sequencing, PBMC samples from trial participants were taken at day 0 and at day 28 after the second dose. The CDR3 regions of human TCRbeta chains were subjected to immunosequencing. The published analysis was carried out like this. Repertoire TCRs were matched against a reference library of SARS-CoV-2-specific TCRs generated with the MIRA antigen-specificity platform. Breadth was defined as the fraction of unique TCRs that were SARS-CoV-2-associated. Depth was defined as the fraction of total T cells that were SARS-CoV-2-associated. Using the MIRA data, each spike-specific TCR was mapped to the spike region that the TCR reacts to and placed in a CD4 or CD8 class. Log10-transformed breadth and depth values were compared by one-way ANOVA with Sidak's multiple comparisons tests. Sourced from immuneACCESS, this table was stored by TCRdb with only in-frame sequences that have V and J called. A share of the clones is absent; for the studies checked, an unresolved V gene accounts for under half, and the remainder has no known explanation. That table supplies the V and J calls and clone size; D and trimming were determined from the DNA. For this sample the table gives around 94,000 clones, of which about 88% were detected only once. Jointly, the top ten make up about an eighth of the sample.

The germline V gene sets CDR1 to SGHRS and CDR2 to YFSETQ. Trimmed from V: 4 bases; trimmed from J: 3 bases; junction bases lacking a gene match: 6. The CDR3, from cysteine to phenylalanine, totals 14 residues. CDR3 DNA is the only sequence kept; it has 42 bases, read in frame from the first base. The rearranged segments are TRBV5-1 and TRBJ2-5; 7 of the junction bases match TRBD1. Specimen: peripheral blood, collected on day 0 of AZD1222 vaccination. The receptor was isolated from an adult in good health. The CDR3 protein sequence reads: CASSLRQGEETQYF. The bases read TGCGCCAGCAGCCTAAGACAGGGAGAAGAGACCCAGTACTTC.